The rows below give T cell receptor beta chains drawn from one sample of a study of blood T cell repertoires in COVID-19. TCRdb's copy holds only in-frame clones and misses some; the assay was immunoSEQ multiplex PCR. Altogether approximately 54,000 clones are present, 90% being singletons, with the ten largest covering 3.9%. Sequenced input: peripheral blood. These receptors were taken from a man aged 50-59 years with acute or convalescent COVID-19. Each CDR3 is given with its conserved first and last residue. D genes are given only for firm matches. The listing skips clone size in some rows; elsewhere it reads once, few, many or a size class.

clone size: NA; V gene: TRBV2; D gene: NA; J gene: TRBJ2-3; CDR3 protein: CASSERRGVTDTQYF; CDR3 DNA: TGTGCCAGCAGTGAAAGGAGGGGAGTCACAGATACGCAGTATTTT
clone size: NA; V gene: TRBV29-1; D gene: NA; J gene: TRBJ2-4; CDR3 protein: CSVERGAKNIQYF; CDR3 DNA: TGCAGCGTTGAAAGGGGAGCCAAAAACATTCAGTACTTC
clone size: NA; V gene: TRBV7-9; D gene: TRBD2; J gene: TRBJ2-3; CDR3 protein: CASSSYSGRNTDTQYF; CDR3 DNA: TGTGCCAGCAGCTCATATAGCGGGAGAAACACAGATACGCAGTATTTT
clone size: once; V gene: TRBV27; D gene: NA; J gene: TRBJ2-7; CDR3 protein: CASSERRSYEQYF; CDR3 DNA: TGTGCCAGCAGTGAGAGGAGATCCTACGAGCAGTACTTC
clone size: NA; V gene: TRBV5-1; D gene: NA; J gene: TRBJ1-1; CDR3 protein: CASSRGANTEAFF; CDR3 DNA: TGCGCCAGCAGTCGTGGAGCGAACACTGAAGCTTTCTTT
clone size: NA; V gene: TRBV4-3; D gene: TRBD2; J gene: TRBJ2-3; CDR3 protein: CASSREWKGLSTDTQYF; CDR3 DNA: TGCGCCAGCAGCCGGGAATGGAAGGGACTATCCACAGATACGCAGTATTTT
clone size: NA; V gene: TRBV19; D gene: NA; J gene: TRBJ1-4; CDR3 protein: CASSGQVNEKLFF; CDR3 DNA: TGTGCCAGTAGTGGTCAGGTTAATGAAAAACTGTTTTTT
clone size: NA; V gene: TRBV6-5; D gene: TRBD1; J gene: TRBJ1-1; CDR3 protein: CASSRSPDRGEAFF; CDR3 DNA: TGTGCCAGCAGCCGATCCCCTGACAGGGGAGAAGCTTTCTTT
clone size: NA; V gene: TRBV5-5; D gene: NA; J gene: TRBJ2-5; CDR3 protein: CASTPLVAAQETQYF; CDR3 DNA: TGTGCCAGCACCCCCCTAGTGGCGGCCCAAGAGACCCAGTACTTC
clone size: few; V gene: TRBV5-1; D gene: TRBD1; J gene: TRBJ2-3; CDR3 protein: CASSPGQGSADTQYF; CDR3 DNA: TGCGCCAGCAGCCCAGGACAGGGGTCGGCAGATACGCAGTATTTT
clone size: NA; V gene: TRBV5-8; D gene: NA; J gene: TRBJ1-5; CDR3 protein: CASSLAFPQGGQPQHF; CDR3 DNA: TGTGCCAGCAGCTTGGCCTTCCCCCAGGGAGGTCAGCCCCAGCATTTT
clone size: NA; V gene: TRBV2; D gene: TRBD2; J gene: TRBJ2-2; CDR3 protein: CASRPAGGATGELFF; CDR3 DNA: TGTGCCAGCAGGCCAGCGGGAGGGGCAACCGGGGAGCTGTTTTTT
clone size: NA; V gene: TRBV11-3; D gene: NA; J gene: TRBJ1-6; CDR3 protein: CASSTANSPLHF; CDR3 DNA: TGTGCCAGCAGCACAGCTAATTCACCCCTCCACTTT
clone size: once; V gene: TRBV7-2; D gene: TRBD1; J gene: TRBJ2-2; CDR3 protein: CASSRDRRETGELFF; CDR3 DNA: TGTGCCAGCAGCCGGGACAGGAGAGAGACCGGGGAGCTGTTTTTT
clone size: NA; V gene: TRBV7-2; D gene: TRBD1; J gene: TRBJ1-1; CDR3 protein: CASSVKGGAGGSFF; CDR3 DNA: TGTGCCAGCAGCGTCAAAGGGGGCGCGGGTGGGTCTTTCTTT
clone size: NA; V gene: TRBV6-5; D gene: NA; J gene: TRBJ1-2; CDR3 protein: CASSQRPQGNGYTF; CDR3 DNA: TGTGCCAGCAGCCAACGCCCACAGGGAAATGGCTACACCTTC
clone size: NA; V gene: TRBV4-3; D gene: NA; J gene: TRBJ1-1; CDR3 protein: CASSQDRVAGLSTEAFF; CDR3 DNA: TGCGCCAGCAGCCAAGATAGGGTGGCGGGGCTAAGCACTGAAGCTTTCTTT
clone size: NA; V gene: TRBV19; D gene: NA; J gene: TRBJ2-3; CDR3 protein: CASSIGAGLTDTQYF; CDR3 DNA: TGTGCCAGTAGTATTGGGGCAGGGCTCACAGATACGCAGTATTTT
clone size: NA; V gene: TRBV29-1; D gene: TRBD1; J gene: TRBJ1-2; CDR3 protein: CSVASITGVNGYTF; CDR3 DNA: TGCAGCGTTGCCTCGATTACAGGGGTTAATGGCTACACCTTC
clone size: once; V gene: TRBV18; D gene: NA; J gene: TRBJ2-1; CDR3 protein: CASSRRGTSNEQFF; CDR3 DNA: TGTGCCAGCTCACGGCGCGGGACGTCAAATGAGCAGTTCTTC
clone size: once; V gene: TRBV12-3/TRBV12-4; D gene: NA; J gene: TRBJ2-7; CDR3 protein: CASSLRLRYEQYF; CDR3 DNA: TGTGCCAGCAGTTTACGACTTCGCTACGAGCAGTACTTC
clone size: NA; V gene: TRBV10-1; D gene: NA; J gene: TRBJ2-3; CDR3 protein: CASGLRGPDTQYF; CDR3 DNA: TGCGCCAGCGGACTAAGGGGCCCAGATACGCAGTATTTT
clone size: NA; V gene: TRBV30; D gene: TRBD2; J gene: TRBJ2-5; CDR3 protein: CAWSFSGRAKETQYF; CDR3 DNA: TGTGCCTGGAGTTTTAGCGGGAGGGCCAAAGAGACCCAGTACTTC
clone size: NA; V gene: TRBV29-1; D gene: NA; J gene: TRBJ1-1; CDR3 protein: CSVEKAGPTEAFF; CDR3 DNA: TGCAGCGTTGAAAAGGCAGGTCCCACTGAAGCTTTCTTT
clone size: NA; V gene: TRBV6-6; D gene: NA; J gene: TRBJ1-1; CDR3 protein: CASNQDRQTEAFF; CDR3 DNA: TGTGCCAGCAACCAGGACAGACAGACTGAAGCTTTCTTT
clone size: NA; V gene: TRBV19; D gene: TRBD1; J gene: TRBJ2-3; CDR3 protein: CASTDRGLTDTQYF; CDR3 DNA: TGTGCCAGTACTGACAGGGGGCTCACAGATACGCAGTATTTT
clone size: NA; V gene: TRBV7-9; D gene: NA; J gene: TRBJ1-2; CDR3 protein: CASSLPTGNYGYTF; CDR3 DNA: TGTGCCAGCAGCTTACCTACCGGTAACTATGGCTACACCTTC
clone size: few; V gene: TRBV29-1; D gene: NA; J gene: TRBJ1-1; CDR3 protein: CSALTSTNTEAFF; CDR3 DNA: TGCAGCGCCCTCACGAGCACCAACACTGAAGCTTTCTTT
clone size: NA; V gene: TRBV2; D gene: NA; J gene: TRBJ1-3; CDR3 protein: CASRKEGGRSSGNTIYF; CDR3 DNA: TGTGCCAGCAGAAAAGAGGGTGGCAGGAGCTCTGGAAACACCATATATTTT
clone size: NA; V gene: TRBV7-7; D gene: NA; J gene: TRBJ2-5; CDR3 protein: CASSPREGTQETQYF; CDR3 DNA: TGTGCCAGCAGCCCCAGAGAAGGGACACAGGAGACCCAGTACTTC
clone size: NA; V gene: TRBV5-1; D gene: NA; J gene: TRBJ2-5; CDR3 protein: CASSLRFREETQYF; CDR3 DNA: TGCGCCAGCAGCTTGAGGTTCAGGGAAGAGACCCAGTACTTC
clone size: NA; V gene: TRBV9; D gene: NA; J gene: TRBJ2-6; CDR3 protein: CASSVATGGRGANVLTF; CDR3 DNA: TGTGCCAGCAGCGTAGCTACCGGGGGACGCGGGGCCAACGTCCTGACTTTC
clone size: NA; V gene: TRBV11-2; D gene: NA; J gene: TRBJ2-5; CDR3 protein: CASSRRETQYF; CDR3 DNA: TGTGCCAGCAGCCGCAGGGAGACCCAGTACTTC
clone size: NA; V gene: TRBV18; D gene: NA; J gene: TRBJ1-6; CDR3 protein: CASSPGLSYNSPLHF; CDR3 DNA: TGTGCCAGCTCACCAGGCCTCTCCTATAATTCACCCCTCCACTTT
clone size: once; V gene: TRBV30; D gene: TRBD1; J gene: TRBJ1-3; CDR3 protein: CAWSVPRTGLSGNTIYF; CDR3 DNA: TGTGCCTGGAGTGTTCCCAGGACAGGGCTCTCTGGAAACACCATATATTTT
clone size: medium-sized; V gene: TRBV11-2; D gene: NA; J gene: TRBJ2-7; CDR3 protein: CASSYASQGFEQYF; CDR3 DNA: TGTGCCAGCAGCTATGCATCACAGGGATTCGAGCAGTACTTC
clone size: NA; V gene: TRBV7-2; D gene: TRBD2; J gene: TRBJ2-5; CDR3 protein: CASSFAGLATETQYF; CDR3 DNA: TGTGCCAGCAGCTTCGCGGGACTAGCGACGGAGACCCAGTACTTC
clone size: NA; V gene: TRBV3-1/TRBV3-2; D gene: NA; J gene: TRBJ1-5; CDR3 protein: CASSQGGYQPQHF; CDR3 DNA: TGTGCCAGCAGCCAGGGGGGATACCAGCCCCAGCATTTT
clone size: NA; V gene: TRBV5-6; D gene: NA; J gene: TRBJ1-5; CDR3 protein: CASSLQGQPQHF; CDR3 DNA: TGTGCCAGCAGCCTACAGGGACAGCCCCAGCATTTT
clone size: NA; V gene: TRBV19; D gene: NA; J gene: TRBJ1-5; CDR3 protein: CASSSQGSHPLEPQHF; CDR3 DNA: TGTGCCAGTAGTTCACAGGGAAGTCATCCTCTTGAGCCCCAGCATTTT
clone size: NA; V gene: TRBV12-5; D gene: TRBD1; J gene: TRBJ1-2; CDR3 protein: CASGLITGTGGLLDYGYTF; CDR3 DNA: TGTGCTAGTGGTTTGATAACCGGGACAGGGGGCCTTTTGGACTATGGCTACACCTTC
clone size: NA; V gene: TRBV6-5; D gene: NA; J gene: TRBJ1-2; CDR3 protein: CASRGPRSGYGYTF; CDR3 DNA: TGTGCCAGCAGGGGCCCACGAAGCGGCTATGGCTACACCTTC
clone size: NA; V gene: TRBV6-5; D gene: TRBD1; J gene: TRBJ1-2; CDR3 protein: CASSLGTDLYGYTF; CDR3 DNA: TGTGCCAGCAGTCTCGGGACAGACCTCTATGGCTACACCTTC
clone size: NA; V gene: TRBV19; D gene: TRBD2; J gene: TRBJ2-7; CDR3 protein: CASSIRGTSGLSYEQYF; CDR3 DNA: TGTGCCAGTAGTATACGAGGGACTAGCGGGTTATCCTACGAGCAGTACTTC
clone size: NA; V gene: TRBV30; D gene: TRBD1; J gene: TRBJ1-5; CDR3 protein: CAWSPPGQAFQPQHF; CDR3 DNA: TGTGCCTGGAGTCCCCCGGGACAGGCTTTTCAGCCCCAGCATTTT
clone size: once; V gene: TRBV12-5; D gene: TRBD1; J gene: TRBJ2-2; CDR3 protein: CASGLATGTGDAGELFF; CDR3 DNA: TGTGCTAGTGGTTTGGCCACCGGGACAGGCGACGCCGGGGAGCTGTTTTTT
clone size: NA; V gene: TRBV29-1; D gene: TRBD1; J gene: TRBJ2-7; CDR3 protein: CSAYRGQGSEQYF; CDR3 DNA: TGCAGCGCTTACCGGGGACAGGGGTCCGAGCAGTACTTC
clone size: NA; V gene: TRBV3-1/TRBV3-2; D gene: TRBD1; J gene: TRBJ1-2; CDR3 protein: CASSHLTGDGYTF; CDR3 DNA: TGTGCCAGCAGCCACCTAACAGGGGATGGCTACACCTTC
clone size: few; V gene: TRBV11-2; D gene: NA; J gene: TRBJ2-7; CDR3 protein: CASSFSLAYEQYF; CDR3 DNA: TGTGCCAGCAGCTTTAGCCTAGCCTACGAGCAGTACTTC
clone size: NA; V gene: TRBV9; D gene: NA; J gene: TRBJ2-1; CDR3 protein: CASSGSPGLYNEQFF; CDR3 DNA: TGTGCCAGCAGCGGGAGTCCCGGCCTCTACAATGAGCAGTTCTTC
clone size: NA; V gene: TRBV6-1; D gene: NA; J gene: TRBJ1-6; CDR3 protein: CASSDDSYNSPLHF; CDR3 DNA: TGTGCCAGCAGTGACGACAGCTATAATTCACCCCTCCACTTT
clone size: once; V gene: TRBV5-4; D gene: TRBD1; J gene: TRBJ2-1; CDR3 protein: CASSLGRDRENNEQFF; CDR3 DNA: TGTGCCAGCAGCTTGGGCCGGGACAGGGAGAACAATGAGCAGTTCTTC
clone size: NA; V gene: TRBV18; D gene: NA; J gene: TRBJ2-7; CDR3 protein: CASSPDNYEQYF; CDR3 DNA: TGTGCCAGCTCACCTGACAACTACGAGCAGTACTTC
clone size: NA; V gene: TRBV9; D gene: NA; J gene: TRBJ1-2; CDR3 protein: CASSVEPNYGYTF; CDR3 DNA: TGTGCCAGCAGCGTAGAGCCTAACTATGGCTACACCTTC
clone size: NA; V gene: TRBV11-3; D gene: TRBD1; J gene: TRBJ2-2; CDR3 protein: CASSADRGRTGELFF; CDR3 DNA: TGTGCCAGCAGCGCCGACAGGGGGCGGACCGGGGAGCTGTTTTTT
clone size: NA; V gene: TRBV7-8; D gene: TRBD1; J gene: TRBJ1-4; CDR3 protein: CASSPTGRNEKLFF; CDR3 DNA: TGTGCCAGCAGCCCGACAGGGAGAAACGAAAAACTGTTTTTT
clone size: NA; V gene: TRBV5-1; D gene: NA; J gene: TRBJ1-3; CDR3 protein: CASSITGETSSGNTIYF; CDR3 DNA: TGCGCCAGCAGCATAACAGGCGAGACAAGTTCTGGAAACACCATATATTTT